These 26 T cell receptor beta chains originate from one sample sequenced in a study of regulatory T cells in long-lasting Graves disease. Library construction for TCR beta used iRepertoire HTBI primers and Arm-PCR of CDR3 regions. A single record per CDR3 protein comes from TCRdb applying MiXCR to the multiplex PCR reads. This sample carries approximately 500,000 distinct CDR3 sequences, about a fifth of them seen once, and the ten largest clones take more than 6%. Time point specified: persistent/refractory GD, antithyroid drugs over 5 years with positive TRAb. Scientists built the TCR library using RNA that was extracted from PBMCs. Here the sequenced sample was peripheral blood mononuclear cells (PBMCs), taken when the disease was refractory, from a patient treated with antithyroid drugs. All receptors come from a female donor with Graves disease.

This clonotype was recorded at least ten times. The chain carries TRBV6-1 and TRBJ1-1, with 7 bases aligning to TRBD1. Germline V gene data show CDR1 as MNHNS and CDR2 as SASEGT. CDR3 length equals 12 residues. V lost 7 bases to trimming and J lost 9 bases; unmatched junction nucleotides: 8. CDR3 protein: CASNFPGQQAFF. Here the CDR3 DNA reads TGTGCCAGCAATTTTCCGGGACAGCAAGCTTTCTTT.

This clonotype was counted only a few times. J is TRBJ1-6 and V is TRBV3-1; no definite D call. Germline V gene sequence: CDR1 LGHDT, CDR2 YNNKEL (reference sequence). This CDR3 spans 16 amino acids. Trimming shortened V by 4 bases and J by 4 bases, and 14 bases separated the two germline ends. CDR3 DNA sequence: TGTGCCAGCAGCCGCGACCCCAACGGGTATAATTCACCCCTCCACTTT. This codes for CASSRDPNGYNSPLHF.

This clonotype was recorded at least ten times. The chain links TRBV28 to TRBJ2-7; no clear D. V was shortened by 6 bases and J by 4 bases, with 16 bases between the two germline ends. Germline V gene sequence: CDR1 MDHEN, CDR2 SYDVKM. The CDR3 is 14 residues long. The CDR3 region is CASSPRTETYEQYF. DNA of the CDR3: TGTGCCAGCAGCCCTCGGACGGAGACTTACGAGCAGTACTTC.

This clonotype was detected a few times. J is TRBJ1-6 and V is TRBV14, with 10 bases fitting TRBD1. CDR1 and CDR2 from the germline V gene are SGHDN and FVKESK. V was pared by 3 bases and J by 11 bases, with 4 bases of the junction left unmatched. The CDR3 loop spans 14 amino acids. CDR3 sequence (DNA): TGTGCCAGCAGCCATAGACAGGGGGCCGCACCCCTCCACTTT. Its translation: CASSHRQGAAPLHF.

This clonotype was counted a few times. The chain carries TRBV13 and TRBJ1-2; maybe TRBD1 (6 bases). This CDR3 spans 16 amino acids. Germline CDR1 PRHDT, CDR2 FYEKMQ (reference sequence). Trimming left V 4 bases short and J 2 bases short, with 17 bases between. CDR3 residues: CASSSLRTEENYGYTF. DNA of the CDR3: TGTGCCAGCAGCTCCCTCCGGACAGAAGAGAACTATGGCTACACCTTC.

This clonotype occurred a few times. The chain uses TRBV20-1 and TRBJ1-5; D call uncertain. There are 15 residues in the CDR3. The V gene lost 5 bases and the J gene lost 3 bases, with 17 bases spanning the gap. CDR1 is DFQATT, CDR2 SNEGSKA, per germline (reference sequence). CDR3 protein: CSARTRAGYNQPQHF. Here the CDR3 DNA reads TGCAGTGCTCGAACGAGGGCCGGATACAATCAGCCCCAGCATTTT.

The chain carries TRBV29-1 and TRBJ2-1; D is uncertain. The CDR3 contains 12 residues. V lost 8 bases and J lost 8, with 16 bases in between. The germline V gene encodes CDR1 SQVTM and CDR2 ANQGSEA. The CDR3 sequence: CSTPTPSDEQFF. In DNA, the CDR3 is TGCAGCACCCCGACACCTTCCGATGAGCAGTTCTTC.

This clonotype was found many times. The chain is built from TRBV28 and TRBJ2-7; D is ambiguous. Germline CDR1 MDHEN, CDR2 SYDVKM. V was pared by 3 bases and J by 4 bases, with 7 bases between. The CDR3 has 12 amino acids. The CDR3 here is CASSFSVYEQYF. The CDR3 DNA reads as TGTGCCAGCAGTTTCTCCGTTTACGAGCAGTACTTC.

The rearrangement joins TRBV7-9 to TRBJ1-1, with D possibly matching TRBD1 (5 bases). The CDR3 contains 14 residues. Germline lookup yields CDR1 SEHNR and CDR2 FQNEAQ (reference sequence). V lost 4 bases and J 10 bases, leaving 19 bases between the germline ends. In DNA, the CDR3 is TGTGCCAGCAGCTCGGATGGGGGGTGGACGTTAGCTTTCTTT. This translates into CASSSDGGWTLAFF.

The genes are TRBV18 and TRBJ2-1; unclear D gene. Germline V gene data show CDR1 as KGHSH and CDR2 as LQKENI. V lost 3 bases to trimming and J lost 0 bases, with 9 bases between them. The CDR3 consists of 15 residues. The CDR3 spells CASSPGSRSYNEQFF. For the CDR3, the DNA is TGTGCCAGCTCACCCGGCAGCCGCTCCTACAATGAGCAGTTCTTC.

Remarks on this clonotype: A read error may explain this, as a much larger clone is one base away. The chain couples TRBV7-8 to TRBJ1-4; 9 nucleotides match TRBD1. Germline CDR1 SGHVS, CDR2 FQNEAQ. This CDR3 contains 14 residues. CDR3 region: CACSLTGGSEKLFF. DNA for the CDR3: TGTGCCTGCAGCTTAACAGGGGGCTCTGAAAAACTGTTTTTT.

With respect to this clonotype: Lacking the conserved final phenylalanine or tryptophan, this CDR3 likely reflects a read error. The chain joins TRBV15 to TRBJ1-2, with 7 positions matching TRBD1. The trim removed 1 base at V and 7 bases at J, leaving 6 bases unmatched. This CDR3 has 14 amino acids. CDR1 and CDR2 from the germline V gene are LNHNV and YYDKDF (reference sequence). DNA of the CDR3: TGTGCCACCAGCAGAGGGGACAGTATGGGTGGCTACACCCTC. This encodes CATSRGDSMGGYTL.

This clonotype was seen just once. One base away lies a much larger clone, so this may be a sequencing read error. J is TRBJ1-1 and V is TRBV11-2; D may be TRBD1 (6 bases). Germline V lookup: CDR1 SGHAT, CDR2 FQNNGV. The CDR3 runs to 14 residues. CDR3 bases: TGTGTCAGCAGCGGACAGTTTAGATCCACTGAAGCTTTCTTT. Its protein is CVSSGQFRSTEAFF.

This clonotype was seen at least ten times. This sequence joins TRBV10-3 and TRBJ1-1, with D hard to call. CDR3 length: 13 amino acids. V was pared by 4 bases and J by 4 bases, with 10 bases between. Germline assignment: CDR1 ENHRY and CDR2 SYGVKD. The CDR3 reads CAISAVLGTEAFF. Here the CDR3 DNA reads TGTGCCATCAGTGCGGTGTTGGGCACTGAAGCTTTCTTT.

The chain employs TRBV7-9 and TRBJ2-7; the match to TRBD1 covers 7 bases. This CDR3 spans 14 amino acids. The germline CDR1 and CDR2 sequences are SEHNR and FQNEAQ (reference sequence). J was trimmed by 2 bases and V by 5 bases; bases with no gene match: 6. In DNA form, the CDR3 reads TGTGCCAGCAGCCCCCCGACAGGGCCCTACGAGCAGTACTTC. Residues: CASSPPTGPYEQYF.

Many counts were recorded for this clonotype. CDR3 region: CASRTRGAGHEQYF. CDR3 nucleotide sequence: TGTGCCAGCCGGACCCGAGGAGCGGGGCACGAGCAGTACTTC. V gene TRBV12-3 or TRBV12-4 combines with J gene TRBJ2-7; 7 bases fit TRBD2. The CDR3 consists of 14 residues. V was clipped by 8 bases and J by 5 bases; unmatched bases: 12.

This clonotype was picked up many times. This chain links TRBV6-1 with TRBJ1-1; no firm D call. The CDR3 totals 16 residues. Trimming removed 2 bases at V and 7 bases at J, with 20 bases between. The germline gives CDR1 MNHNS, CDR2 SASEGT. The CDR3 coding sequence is TGTGCCAGCAGTGAACGCGTTTTGGGCCGGTGGCTTGAAGCTTTCTTT. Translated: CASSERVLGRWLEAFF.

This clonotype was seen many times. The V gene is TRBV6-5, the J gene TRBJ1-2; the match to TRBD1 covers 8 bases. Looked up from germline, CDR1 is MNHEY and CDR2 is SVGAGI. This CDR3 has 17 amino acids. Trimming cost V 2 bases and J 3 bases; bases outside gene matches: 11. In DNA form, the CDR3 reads TGTGCCAGCAGTTACATGTCAACAGGGGGTCGGGACTATGGCTACACCTTC. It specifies CASSYMSTGGRDYGYTF.

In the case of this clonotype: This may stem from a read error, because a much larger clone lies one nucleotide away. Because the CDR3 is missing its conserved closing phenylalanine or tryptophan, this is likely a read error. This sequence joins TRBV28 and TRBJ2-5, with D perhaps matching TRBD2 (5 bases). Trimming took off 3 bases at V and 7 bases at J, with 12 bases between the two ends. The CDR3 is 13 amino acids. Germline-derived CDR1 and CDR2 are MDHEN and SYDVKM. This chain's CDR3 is CASSFVGEGTQYL. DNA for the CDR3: TGTGCCAGCAGTTTCGTGGGCGAGGGGACCCAGTACCTC.

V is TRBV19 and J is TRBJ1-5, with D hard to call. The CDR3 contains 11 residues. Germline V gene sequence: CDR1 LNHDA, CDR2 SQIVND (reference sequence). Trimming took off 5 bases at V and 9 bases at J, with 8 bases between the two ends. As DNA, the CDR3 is TGTGCCAGTAGTTGGGGATGGCCCCAGCATTTT. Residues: CASSWGWPQHF.

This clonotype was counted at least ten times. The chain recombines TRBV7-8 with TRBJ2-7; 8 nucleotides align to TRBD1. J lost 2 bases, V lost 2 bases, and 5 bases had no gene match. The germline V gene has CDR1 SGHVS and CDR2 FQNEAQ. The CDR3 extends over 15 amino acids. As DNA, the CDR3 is TGTGCCAGCAGCTTAATGGACAGGGAGACCTACGAGCAGTACTTC. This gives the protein CASSLMDRETYEQYF.

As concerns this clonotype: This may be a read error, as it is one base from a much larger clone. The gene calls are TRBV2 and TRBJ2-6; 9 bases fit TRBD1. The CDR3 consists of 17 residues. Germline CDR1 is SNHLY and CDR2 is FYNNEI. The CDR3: CASGPGQGIPGANVPTF. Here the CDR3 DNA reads TGTGCCAGCGGCCCGGGACAGGGAATCCCTGGGGCCAACGTCCCGACTTTC.

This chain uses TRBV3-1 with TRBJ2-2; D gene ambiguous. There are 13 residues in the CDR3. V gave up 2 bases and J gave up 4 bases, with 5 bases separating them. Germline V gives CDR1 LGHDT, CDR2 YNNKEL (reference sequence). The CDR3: CASSQFTTGELFF. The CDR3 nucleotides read TGTGCCAGCAGCCAATTTACCACCGGGGAGCTGTTTTTT.

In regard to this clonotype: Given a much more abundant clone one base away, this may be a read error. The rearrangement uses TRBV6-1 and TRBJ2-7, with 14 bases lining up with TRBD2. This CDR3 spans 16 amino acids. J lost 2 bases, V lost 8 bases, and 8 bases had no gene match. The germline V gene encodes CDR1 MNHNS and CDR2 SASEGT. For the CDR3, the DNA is TGTGCCAGCGGTCACCTGGGACTAGCGGGAGCCTACGAGCAGTACTTC. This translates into CASGHLGLAGAYEQYF.

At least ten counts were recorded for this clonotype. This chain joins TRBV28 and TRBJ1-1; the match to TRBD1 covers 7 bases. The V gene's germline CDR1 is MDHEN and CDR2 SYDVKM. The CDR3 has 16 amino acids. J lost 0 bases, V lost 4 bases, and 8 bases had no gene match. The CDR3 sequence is CASSSSTGLMNTEAFF. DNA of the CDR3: TGTGCCAGCAGTTCGTCGACAGGGCTTATGAACACTGAAGCTTTCTTT. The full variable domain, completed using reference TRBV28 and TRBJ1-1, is DVKVTQSSRYLVKRTGEKVFLECVQDMDHENMFWYRQDPGLGLRLIYFSYDVKMKEKGDIPEGYSVSREKKERFSLILESASTNQTSMYLCASSSSTGLMNTEAFFGQGTRLTVV.

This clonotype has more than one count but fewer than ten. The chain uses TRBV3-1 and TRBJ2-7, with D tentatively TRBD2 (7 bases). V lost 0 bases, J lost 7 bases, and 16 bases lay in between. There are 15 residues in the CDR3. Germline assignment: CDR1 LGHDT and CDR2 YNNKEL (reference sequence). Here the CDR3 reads CASSQDGGGYGEQYF. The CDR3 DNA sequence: TGTGCCAGCAGCCAAGATGGCGGGGGCTACGGGGAGCAGTACTTC.